Below, one TCR beta chain is given with its context. This specimen comes from a study of blood T cell repertoires in COVID-19. Study overall: The study drew acute and convalescent COVID-19 samples from the United States, Italy and Spain. The cDNA or gDNA used as material had been derived from T cells, B-cell-depleted T cells, or PBMCs.

Per the authors' pipeline: Counts of nucleated cells, estimated from reference gene primer amplification, were obtained. The method was immunoSEQ multiplex PCR; TCRdb's version includes in-frame clones alone and lacks a portion of them. V, J and clone size are taken as reported in that table, and D and trimming were inferred from the DNA itself. This table holds under 500,000 clones, about 89% found once. This TCR was recovered from a woman aged 30 to 39 with acute or convalescent COVID-19. The sequenced material came from peripheral blood.

The DNA for the CDR3 is TGTGCCAGCAGCACTAGCGGGGGGGTCAATGAGCAGTTCTTC. This translates into CASSTSGGVNEQFF. This sequence joins TRBV6-5 and TRBJ2-1; TRBD2 agrees at 13 bases. This CDR3 contains 14 residues. Germline assignment: CDR1 MNHEY and CDR2 SVGAGI. Trimming removed 6 bases from V and 6 bases from J; junction bases left unmatched: 2.